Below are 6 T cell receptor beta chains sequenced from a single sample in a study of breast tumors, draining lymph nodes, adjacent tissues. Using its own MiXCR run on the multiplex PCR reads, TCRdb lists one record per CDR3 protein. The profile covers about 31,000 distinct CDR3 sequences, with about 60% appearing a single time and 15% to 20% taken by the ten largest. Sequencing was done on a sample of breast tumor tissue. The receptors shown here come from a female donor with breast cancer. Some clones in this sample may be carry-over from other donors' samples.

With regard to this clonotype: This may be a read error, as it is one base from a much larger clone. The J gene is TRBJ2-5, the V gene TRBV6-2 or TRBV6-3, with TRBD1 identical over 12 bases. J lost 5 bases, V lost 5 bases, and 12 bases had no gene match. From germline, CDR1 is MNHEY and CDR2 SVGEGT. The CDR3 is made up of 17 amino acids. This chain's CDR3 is CASSRGPGQGARETQYF. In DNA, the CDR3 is TGTGCCAGCAGTCGCGGCCCGGGACAGGGGGCACGGGAGACCCAGTACTTC.

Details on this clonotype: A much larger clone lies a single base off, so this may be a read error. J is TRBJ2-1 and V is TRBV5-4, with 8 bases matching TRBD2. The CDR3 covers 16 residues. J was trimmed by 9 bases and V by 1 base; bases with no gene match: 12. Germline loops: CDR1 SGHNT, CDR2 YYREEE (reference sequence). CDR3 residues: CASSLLPTGGGREQFF. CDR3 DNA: TGTGCCAGCAGCTTGCTCCCTACCGGGGGGGGACGTGAGCAGTTCTTC.

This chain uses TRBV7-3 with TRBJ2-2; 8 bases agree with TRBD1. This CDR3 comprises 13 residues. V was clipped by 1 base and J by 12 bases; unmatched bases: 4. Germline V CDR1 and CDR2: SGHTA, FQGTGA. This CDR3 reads CASSLSRGPKLFF. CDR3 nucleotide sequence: TGTGCCAGCAGCTTAAGCAGGGGGCCTAAGCTGTTTTTT.

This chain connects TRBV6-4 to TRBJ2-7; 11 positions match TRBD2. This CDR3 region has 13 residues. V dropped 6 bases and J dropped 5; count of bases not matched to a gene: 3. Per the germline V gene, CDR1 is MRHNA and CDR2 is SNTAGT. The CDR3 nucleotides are TGTGCCAGCAGCCTGACTAGCGGGAACGAGCAGTACTTC. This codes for CASSLTSGNEQYF.

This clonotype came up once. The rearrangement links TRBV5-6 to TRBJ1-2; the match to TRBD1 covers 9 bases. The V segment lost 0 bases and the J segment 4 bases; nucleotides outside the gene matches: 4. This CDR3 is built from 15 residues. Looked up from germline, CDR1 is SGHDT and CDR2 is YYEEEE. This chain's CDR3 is CASSLVGQGSYGYTF. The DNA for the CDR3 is TGTGCCAGCAGCTTGGTTGGACAGGGGAGCTATGGCTACACCTTC.

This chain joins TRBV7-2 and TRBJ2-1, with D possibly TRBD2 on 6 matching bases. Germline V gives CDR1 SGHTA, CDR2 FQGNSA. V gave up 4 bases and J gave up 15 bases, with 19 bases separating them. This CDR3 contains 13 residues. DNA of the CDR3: TGTGCCAGCAGCTCACCTCTTGTCCCCGGGGGGTTCTTC. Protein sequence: CASSSPLVPGGFF.